This passage covers 6 T cell receptor beta chains from one sample sequenced in a study of blood T cell repertoires in COVID-19. Using immunoSEQ multiplex PCR, the repertoire was profiled, and TCRdb retains in-frame clones only, with some absent. This sample has a few hundred thousand clones, with just under 90% found just once. Sample: peripheral blood. These receptors were collected from a woman in her 30s with COVID-19, enrolled during active disease.

The table lists this clone with a few counts. V and J are TRBV30 and TRBJ1-2; D remains unclear. CDR1 GTSNPN and CDR2 SVGIG come from the germline V gene (reference sequence). The CDR3 loop spans 13 amino acids. Between the trimmed V and J ends, which lost 7 bases and 7 bases, there was a span of 19 bases. CDR3 nucleotide sequence: TGTGCCTACATTCGCCCCCCGGGAGCTGGCTACACCTTC. Protein: CAYIRPPGAGYTF.

A single count supports this clone. The chain joins TRBV6-6 to TRBJ2-3, with no clear D. CDR1 and CDR2 from the germline V gene are MNHNY and SVGAGI (reference sequence). This CDR3 is built from 15 residues. The V and J ends lost 2 bases and 4 bases respectively, with 13 bases between them. The CDR3 DNA is TGTGCCAGCAGTTACGCACCCCCCCCGGCAGATACGCAGTATTTT. Its protein is CASSYAPPPADTQYF.

The chain carries TRBV10-3 and TRBJ1-3; D ambiguous. Deletions cut 8 bases from V and 0 bases from J, with 11 bases between. The CDR3 is 14 amino acids. Germline V gene sequence: CDR1 ENHRY, CDR2 SYGVKD. The CDR3 DNA sequence: TGTGCCATCGGGCAGATAGACTCTGGAAACACCATATATTTT. Amino acids: CAIGQIDSGNTIYF.

The chain employs TRBV15 and TRBJ2-3, with TRBD1 matching over 7 bases. The junction had 5 bases not matched to a gene; V was cut back by 0 bases and J by 2 bases. The CDR3 spans 16 residues. CDR1 and CDR2 from the germline V gene are LNHNV and YYDKDF (reference sequence). DNA of the CDR3: TGTGCCACCAGCAGAGATCAGGGACAGATCACAGATACGCAGTATTTT. It translates to CATSRDQGQITDTQYF. The entire variable domain, with the rest obtained from reference TRBV15 and TRBJ2-3, is as follows: DAMVIQNPRYQVTQFGKPVTLSCSQTLNHNVMYWYQQKSSQAPKLLFHYYDKDFNNEADTPDNFQSRRPNTSFCFLDIRSPGLGDTAMYLCATSRDQGQITDTQYFGPGTRLTVL.

This chain links TRBV5-5 with TRBJ2-1; D remains ambiguous. V gave up 3 bases and J gave up 0 bases, with 10 bases separating them. The CDR3 length is 15 residues. Germline CDR1 reads SGHKS; CDR2 reads YYEKEE (reference sequence). This CDR3 reads CASSSSVSSYNEQFF. The DNA for the CDR3 is TGTGCCAGCAGCTCGAGCGTCAGCTCCTACAATGAGCAGTTCTTC.

This clone was counted a few times. The chain combines TRBV7-8 with TRBJ2-1; D gene ambiguous. The CDR3 is made up of 12 amino acids. Germline values: CDR1 SGHVS, CDR2 FQNEAQ. Between the trimmed V and J ends, which lost 4 bases and 6 bases, there was a span of 7 bases. Here the CDR3 reads CASSSGANEQFF. The CDR3 DNA sequence: TGTGCCAGCAGCTCGGGTGCCAATGAGCAGTTCTTC. Supplemented by reference TRBV7-8 and TRBJ2-1, the full variable domain reads GAGVSQSPRYKVAKRGQDVALRCDPISGHVSLFWYQQALGQGPEFLTYFQNEAQLDKSGLPSDRFFAERPEGSVSTLKIQRTQQEDSAVYLCASSSGANEQFFGPGTRLTVL.